This TCR beta chain came from a study of CD8 T cells in ankylosing spondylitis. Overall study results and limits: Both synovial fluid and blood in reactive arthritis had previously been reported to carry some motif variants.

This clonotype was seen at least ten times. Its cognate antigen is unknown. The authors made TCR beta libraries by quantitative 5'-RACE with molecular barcodes. TCRdb reanalysed the 5' RACE reads using MiXCR and keeps one entry per CDR3 protein. The sample yields tens of thousands of distinct CDR3 sequences, approximately 10% seen once. CDR3 length equals 16 residues. Trimming shortened V by 5 bases and J by 10 bases, and 23 bases separated the two germline ends. Per the germline V gene, CDR1 is SEHNR and CDR2 is FQNEAQ (reference sequence). The clonotype comes from a male donor with ankylosing spondylitis or in good health (not recorded which). Source material: blood, either unsorted or a sorted T cell fraction (not recorded which). The chain has TRBV7-9 and TRBJ1-4, with D perhaps TRBD1 (5 bases). The DNA for the CDR3 is TGTGCCAGCAGCCCCCCCCGACAGTGGGGTGGGGGAAAACTGTTTTTT. This gives the protein CASSPPRQWGGGKLFF.